A selection of T cell receptor beta chains follows, all from one sample in a study of blood T cell repertoires in COVID-19. The assay was immunoSEQ multiplex PCR, and TCRdb's table has in-frame clones only and misses some. The table lists 50,000 to 55,000 clones, about 82% of them singletons. The sample taken for sequencing was peripheral blood. These receptors were taken from a woman of 80 years or more with acute or convalescent COVID-19. Each CDR3 is given with its conserved first and last residue. Fields, in order: J gene, clone size, V gene, D gene, CDR3 protein, CDR3 DNA. D genes are given only for firm matches. The size entry is marked missing in some rows and otherwise reads once, few, many or a size class.

>TRBJ1-2|NA|TRBV4-1|TRBD1
CASSRTGINYGYTF
TGCGCCAGCAGCCGGACAGGAATAAACTATGGCTACACCTTC
>TRBJ1-3|NA|TRBV5-1|NA
CASSLVVQGTSGNTIYF
TGCGCCAGCAGCTTGGTTGTGCAGGGTACCTCTGGAAACACCATATATTTT
>TRBJ1-2|NA|TRBV5-1|NA
CASRPQPGDTNYGYTF
TGCGCCAGCAGACCCCAGCCCGGGGATACTAACTATGGCTACACCTTC
>TRBJ2-2|NA|TRBV3-1/TRBV3-2|NA
CASSPGTSAAGELFF
TGTGCCAGCAGCCCTGGGACTTCGGCGGCCGGGGAGCTGTTTTTT
>TRBJ2-3|NA|TRBV18|NA
CASSPRSQGFSTDTQYF
TGTGCCAGCTCACCACGGTCTCAGGGTTTTTCCACAGATACGCAGTATTTT
>TRBJ2-3|NA|TRBV4-2|NA
CASSHIAPSGVRDTQYF
TGTGCCAGCAGCCATATTGCCCCCTCGGGAGTGCGAGATACGCAGTATTTT
>TRBJ1-2|NA|TRBV3-1/TRBV3-2|NA
CASSQDFVRQDFSDYGYTF
TGTGCCAGCAGCCAAGATTTCGTTCGCCAGGATTTTAGTGACTATGGCTACACCTTC
>TRBJ1-6|NA|TRBV6-6|TRBD1
CASSLPNSGQAGAHNSPLHF
TGTGCCAGCAGTCTTCCCAACTCCGGACAGGCCGGGGCCCATAATTCACCCCTCCACTTT
>TRBJ2-7|large|TRBV11-2|TRBD1
CAIQDVGTGSYEQYF
TGTGCCATACAAGACGTCGGGACAGGGTCCTACGAGCAGTACTTC
>TRBJ2-2|NA|TRBV7-3|TRBD1
CASSLWGQGLSGELFF
TGTGCCAGCAGCTTATGGGGACAGGGGCTATCCGGGGAGCTGTTTTTT
>TRBJ2-4|NA|TRBV14|TRBD2
CASSQALAGMSIQYF
TGTGCCAGCAGCCAAGCACTAGCGGGAATGAGCATTCAGTACTTC
>TRBJ1-2|NA|TRBV28|NA
CASYTFTDNSITNYGYTF
TGTGCCAGCTATACCTTTACCGATAACAGCATTACCAACTATGGCTACACCTTC
>TRBJ1-1|NA|TRBV4-2|NA
CASSQDGNRVNTEAFF
TGTGCCAGCAGCCAAGATGGGAACAGGGTGAACACTGAAGCTTTCTTT
>TRBJ2-1|NA|TRBV5-8|TRBD1
CASSLAGQGFNEQFF
TGTGCCAGCAGCTTGGCGGGACAGGGTTTTAATGAGCAGTTCTTC
>TRBJ1-5|NA|TRBV4-2|NA
CASSQAIYQPQHF
TGTGCCAGCAGCCAAGCCATTTATCAGCCCCAGCATTTT
>TRBJ2-6|NA|TRBV5-6|NA
CASSLNDISGANVLTF
TGTGCCAGCAGCCTAAACGACATATCTGGGGCCAACGTCCTGACTTTC
>TRBJ2-3|NA|TRBV14|NA
CASSWGLFGDTQYF
TGTGCCAGCAGCTGGGGACTGTTCGGAGATACGCAGTATTTT